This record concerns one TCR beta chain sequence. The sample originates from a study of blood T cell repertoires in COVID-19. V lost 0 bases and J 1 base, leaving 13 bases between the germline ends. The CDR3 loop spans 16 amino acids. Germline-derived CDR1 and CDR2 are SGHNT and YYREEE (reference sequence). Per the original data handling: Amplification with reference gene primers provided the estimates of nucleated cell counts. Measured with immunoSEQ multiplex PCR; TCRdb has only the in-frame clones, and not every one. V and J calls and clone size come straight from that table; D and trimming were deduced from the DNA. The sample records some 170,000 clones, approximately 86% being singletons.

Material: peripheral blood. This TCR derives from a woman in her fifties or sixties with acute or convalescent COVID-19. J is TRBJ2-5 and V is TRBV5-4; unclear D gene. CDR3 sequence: CASSLAVTAAQETQYF. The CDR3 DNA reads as TGTGCCAGCAGCTTGGCCGTAACGGCGGCCCAAGAGACCCAGTACTTC. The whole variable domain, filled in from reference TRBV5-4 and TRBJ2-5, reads ETGVTQSPTHLIKTRGQQVTLRCSSQSGHNTVSWYQQALGQGPQFIFQYYREEENGRGNFPPRFSGLQFPNYSSELNVNALELDDSALYLCASSLAVTAAQETQYFGPGTRLLVL.